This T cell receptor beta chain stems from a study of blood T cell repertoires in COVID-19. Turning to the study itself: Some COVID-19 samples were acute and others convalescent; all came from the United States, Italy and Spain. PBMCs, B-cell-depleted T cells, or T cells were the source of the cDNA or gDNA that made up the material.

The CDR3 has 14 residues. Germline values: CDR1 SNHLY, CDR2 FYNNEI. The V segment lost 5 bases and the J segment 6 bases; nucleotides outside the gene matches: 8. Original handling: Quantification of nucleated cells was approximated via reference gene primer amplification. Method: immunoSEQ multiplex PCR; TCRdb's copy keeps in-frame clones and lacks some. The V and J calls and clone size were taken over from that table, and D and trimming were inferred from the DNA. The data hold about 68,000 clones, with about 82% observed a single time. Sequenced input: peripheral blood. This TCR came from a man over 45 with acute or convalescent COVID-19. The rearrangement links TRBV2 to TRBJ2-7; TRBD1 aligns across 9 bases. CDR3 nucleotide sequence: TGTGCCAGCAGTACTAACAGGGGGCAGGGCGAGCAGTACTTC. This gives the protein CASSTNRGQGEQYF.